This T cell receptor beta chain was recorded in a study of blood T cells in healthy people across ages. The use of a sample-barcoded 5' primer and a J-beta primer mix characterized a second PCR of roughly 6 to 11 cycles. Each CDR3 protein gets one entry after TCRdb re-called the 5' RACE reads with MiXCR. The sample includes hundreds of thousands of distinct CDR3 sequences, approximately 52% of them seen just once. Every sample had a minimum of 6 million PBMCs isolated. What was sequenced was blood. The receptor was isolated from an elderly woman in good health.

The CDR3 protein is CASSLARFLYF. The CDR3 DNA is TGTGCCAGCAGCTTAGCAAGATTTTTGTACTTC. This rearrangement joins TRBV7-2 to TRBJ2-7, with D hard to call. The V and J ends lost 0 bases and 12 bases respectively, with 9 bases between them. The germline CDR1 and CDR2 sequences are SGHTA and FQGNSA. CDR3 length equals 11 residues.